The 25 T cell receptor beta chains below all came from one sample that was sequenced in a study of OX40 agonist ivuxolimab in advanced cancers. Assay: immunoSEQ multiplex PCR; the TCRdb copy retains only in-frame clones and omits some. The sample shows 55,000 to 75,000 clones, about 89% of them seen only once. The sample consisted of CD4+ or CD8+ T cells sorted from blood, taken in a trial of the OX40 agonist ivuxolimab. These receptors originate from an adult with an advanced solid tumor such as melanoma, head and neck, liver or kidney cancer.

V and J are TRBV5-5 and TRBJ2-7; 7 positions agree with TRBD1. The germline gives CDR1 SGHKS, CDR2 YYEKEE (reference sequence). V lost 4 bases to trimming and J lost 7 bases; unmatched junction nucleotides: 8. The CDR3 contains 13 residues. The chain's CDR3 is CASSTWDSLEQYF. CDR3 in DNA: TGTGCCAGCAGCACCTGGGACAGCCTAGAGCAGTACTTC. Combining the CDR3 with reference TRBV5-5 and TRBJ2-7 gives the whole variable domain DAGVTQSPTHLIKTRGQQVTLRCSPISGHKSVSWYQQVLGQGPQFIFQYYEKEERGRGNFPDRFSARQFPNYSSELNVNALLLGDSALYLCASSTWDSLEQYFGPGTRLTVT.

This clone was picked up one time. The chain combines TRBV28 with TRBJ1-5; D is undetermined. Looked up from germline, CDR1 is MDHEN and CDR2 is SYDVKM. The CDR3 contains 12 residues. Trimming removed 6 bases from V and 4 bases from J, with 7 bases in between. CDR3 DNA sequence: TGTGCCAGCAGGTACGTAAATCAGCCCCAGCATTTT. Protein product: CASRYVNQPQHF.

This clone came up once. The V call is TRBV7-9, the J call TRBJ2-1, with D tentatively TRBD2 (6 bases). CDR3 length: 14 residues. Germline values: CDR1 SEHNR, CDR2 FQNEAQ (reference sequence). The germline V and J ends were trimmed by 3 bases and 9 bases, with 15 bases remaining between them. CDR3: CASSLGSGHFEQFF. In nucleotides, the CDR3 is TGTGCCAGCAGCTTGGGGAGCGGGCATTTTGAGCAGTTCTTC.

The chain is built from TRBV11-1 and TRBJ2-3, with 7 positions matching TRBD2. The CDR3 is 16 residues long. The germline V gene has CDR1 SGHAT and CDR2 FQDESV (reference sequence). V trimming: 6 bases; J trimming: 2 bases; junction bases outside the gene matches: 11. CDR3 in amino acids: CASSSAERGLTDTQYF. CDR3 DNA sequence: TGTGCCAGCAGTTCAGCAGAGCGGGGACTCACAGATACGCAGTATTTT.

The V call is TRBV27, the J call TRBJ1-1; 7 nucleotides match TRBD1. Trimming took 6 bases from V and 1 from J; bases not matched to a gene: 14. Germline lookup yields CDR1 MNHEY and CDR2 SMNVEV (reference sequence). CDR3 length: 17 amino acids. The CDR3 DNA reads TGTGCCAGCAGCACAAAACACCCCGGGACAGAGAACACTGAAGCTTTCTTT. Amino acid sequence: CASSTKHPGTENTEAFF.

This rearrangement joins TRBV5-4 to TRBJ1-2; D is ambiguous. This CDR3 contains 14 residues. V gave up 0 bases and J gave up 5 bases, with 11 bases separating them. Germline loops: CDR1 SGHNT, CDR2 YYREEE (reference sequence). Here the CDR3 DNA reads TGTGCCAGCAGCTTGGAGCCAGGCGAATATGGCTACACCTTC. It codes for CASSLEPGEYGYTF.

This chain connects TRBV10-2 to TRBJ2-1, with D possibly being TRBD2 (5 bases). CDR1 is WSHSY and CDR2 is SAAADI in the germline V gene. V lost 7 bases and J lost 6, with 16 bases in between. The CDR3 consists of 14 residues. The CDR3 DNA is TGCGCCAGCACCCCAGGAGGACCGTCCAATGAGCAGTTCTTC. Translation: CASTPGGPSNEQFF.

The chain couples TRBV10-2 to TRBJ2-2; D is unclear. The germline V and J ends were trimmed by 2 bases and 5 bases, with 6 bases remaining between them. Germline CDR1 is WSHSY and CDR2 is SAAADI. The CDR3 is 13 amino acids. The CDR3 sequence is CASSEVRTGELFF. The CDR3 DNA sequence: TGCGCCAGCAGTGAGGTCAGGACCGGGGAGCTGTTTTTT.

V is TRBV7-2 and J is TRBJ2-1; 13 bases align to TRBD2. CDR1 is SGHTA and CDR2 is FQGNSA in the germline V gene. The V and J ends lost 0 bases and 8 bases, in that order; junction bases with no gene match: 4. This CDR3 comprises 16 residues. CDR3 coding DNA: TGTGCCAGCAGCTTAGCACTAGCGGGAGGGGCCCATGAGCAGTTCTTC. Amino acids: CASSLALAGGAHEQFF.

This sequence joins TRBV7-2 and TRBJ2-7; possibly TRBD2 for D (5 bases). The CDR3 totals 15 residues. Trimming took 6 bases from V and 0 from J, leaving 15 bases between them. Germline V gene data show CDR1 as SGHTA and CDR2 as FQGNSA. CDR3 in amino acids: CASSLAGIPSYEQYF. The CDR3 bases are TGTGCCAGCAGTTTGGCGGGTATCCCCTCCTACGAGCAGTACTTC.

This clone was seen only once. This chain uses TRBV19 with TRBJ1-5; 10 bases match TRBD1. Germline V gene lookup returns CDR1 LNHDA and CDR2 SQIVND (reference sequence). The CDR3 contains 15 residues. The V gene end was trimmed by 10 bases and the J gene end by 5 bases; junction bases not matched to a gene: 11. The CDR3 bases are TGTGCCACCTCATACGGACAGGGGGGATATCAGCCCCAGCATTTT. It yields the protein CATSYGQGGYQPQHF.

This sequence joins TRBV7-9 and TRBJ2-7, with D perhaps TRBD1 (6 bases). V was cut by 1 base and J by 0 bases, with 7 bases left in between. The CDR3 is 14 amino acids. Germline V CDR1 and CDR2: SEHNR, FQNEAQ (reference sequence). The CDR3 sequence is CASSLEDSSYEQYF. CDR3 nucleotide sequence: TGTGCCAGCAGCTTAGAGGACAGCTCCTACGAGCAGTACTTC.

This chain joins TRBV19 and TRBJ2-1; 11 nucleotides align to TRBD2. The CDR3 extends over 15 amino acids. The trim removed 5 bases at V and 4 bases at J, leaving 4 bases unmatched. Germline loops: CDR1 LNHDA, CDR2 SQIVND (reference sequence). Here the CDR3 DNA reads TGTGCCAGTAGTGTTAGCGGGAGGGAATACAATGAGCAGTTCTTC. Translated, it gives CASSVSGREYNEQFF.

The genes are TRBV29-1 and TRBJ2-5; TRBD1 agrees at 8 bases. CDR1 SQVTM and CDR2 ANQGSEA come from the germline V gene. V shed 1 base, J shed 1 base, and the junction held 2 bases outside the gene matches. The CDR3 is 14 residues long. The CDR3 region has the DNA TGCAGCGTTGAAGGGACAGGGATCCAAGAGACCCAGTACTTC. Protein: CSVEGTGIQETQYF.

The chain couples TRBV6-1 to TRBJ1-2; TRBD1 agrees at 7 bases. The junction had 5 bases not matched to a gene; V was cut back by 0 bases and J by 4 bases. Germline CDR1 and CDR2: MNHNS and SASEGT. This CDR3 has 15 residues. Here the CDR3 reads CASSEALTGAYGYTF. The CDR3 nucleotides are TGTGCCAGCAGTGAAGCGCTAACAGGGGCCTATGGCTACACCTTC.

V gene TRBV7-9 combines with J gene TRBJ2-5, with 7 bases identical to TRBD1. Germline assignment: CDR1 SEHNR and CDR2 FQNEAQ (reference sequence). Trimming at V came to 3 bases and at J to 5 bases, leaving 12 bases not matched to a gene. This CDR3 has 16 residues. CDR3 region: CASSFVLTGAGETQYF. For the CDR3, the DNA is TGTGCCAGCAGCTTTGTCCTTACAGGGGCTGGTGAGACCCAGTACTTC. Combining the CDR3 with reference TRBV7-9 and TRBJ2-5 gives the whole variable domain DTGVSQNPRHKITKRGQNVTFRCDPISEHNRLYWYRQTLGQGPEFLTYFQNEAQLEKSRLLSDRFSAERPKGSFSTLEIQRTEQGDSAMYLCASSFVLTGAGETQYFGPGTRLLVL.

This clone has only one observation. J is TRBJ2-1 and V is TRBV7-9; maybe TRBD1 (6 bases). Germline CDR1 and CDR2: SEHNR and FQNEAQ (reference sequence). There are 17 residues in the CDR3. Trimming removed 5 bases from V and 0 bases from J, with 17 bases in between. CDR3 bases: TGTGCCAGCAGCCTCTCCGGGACGGACAGCTCCTACAATGAGCAGTTCTTC. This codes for CASSLSGTDSSYNEQFF.

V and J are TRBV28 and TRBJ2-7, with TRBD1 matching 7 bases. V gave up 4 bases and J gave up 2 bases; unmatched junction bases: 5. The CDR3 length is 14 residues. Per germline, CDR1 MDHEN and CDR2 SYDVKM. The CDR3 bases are TGTGCCAGCAGTTACAGGGGTCTCACCTACGAGCAGTACTTC. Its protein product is CASSYRGLTYEQYF. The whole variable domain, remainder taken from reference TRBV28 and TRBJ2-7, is DVKVTQSSRYLVKRTGEKVFLECVQDMDHENMFWYRQDPGLGLRLIYFSYDVKMKEKGDIPEGYSVSREKKERFSLILESASTNQTSMYLCASSYRGLTYEQYFGPGTRLTVT.

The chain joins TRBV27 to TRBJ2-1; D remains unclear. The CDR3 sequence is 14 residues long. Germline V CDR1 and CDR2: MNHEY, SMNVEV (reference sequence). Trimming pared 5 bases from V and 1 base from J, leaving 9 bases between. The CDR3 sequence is CASSASGSYNEQFF. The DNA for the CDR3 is TGTGCCAGCAGTGCGAGTGGGTCCTACAATGAGCAGTTCTTC.

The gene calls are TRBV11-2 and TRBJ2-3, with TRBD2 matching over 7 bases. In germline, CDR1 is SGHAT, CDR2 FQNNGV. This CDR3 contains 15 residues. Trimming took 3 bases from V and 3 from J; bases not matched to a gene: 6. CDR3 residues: CASSLREIETDTQYF. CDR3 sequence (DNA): TGTGCCAGCAGCTTGCGGGAGATCGAGACAGATACGCAGTATTTT.

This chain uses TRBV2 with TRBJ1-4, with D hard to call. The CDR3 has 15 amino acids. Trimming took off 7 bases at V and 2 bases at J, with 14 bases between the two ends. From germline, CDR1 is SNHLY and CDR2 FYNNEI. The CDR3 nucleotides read TGTGCCAGCACTAGCGGGCCCGGGACTAATGAAAAACTGTTTTTT. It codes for CASTSGPGTNEKLFF.

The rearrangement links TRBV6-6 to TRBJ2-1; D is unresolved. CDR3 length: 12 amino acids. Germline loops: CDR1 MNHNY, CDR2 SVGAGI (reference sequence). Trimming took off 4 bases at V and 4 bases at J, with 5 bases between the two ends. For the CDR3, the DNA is TGTGCCAGCAGTTTTGAGTACAATGAGCAGTTCTTC. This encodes CASSFEYNEQFF.

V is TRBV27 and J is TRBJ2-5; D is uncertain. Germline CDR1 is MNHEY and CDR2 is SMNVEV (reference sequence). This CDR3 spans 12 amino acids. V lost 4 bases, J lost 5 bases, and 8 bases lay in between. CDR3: CASSSPRETQYF. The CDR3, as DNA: TGTGCCAGCAGTTCTCCCCGGGAGACCCAGTACTTC.

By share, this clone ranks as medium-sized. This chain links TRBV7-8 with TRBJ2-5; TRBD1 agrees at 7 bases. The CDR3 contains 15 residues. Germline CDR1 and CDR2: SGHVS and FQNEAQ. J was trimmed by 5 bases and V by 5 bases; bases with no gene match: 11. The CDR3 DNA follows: TGTGCCAGCAGCCACACCATTGAGGACAGGGAGACCCAGTACTTC. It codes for CASSHTIEDRETQYF.

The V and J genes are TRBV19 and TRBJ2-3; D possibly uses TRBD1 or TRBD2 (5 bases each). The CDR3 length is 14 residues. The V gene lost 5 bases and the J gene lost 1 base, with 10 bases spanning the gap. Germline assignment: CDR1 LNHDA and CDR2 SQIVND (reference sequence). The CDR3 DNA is TGTGCCAGTAGTCCTCGGGACGGCACAGATACGCAGTATTTT. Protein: CASSPRDGTDTQYF.